These 4 T cell receptor beta chains were all obtained from the same sample, sequenced in a study of early T cells in non-severe SARS-CoV-2 infection. TCRdb reanalysed the 5' RACE reads using MiXCR and keeps one entry per CDR3 protein. The data contain 25,000 to 30,000 distinct CDR3 sequences, approximately 5.4% of them singletons. The sample was whole blood. These receptor sequences come from an adult who was a healthcare worker with PCR-confirmed SARS-CoV-2 infection or an uninfected control (not recorded which).

The chain recombines TRBV6-5 with TRBJ1-6; D remains ambiguous. Deletions cut 9 bases from V and 0 bases from J, with 6 bases between. The CDR3 covers 13 residues. In germline, CDR1 is MNHEY, CDR2 SVGAGI. CDR3 amino acids: CASSRSYNSPLHF. CDR3 DNA: TGTGCCAGTAGCCGCTCCTATAATTCACCCCTCCACTTT.

This clonotype came up many times. The chain employs TRBV7-2 and TRBJ1-4; TRBD1 might be the D (6 bases). This CDR3 region has 17 residues. Trimming took 0 bases from V and 0 from J, leaving 11 bases between them. Per germline, CDR1 SGHTA and CDR2 FQGNSA. The CDR3 loop reads CASSLATGIATNEKLFF. The CDR3 DNA reads as TGTGCCAGCAGCTTAGCTACAGGGATTGCAACTAATGAAAAACTGTTTTTT.

This clonotype was detected many times. V is TRBV29-1 and J is TRBJ1-1; TRBD1 is a possible D gene (5 bases). Germline CDR1 and CDR2: SQVTM and ANQGSEA. CDR3 size: 13 residues. Trimming removed 8 bases at V and 0 bases at J, with 13 bases between. The CDR3 coding sequence is TGCAGCACCCGGGGACTCATGAACACTGAAGCTTTCTTT. This gives the protein CSTRGLMNTEAFF.

J is TRBJ2-3 and V is TRBV25-1; 7 bases map to TRBD1. Losses at the gene ends were 1 base for V and 1 base for J; bases not matched to a gene: 2. This CDR3 is 15 amino acids long. Germline V gives CDR1 MGHDK, CDR2 SYGVNS. The CDR3 nucleotides are TGTGCCAGCAGTGAATTCACAGGGGGCACAGATACGCAGTATTTT. Its protein is CASSEFTGGTDTQYF.